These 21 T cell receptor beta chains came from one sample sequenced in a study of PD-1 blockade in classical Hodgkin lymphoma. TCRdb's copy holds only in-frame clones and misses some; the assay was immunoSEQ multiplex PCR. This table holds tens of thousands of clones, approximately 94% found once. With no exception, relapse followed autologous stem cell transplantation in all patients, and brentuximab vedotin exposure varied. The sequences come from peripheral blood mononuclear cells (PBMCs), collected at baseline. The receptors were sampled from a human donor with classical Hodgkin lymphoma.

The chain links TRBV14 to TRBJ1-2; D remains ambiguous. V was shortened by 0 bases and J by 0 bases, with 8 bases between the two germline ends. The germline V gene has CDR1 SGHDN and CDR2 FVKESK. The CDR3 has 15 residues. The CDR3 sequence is CASSQDIRTNYGYTF. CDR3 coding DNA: TGTGCCAGCAGCCAAGATATAAGGACTAACTATGGCTACACCTTC. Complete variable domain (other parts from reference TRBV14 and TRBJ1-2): EAGVTQFPSHSVIEKGQTVTLRCDPISGHDNLYWYRRVMGKEIKFLLHFVKESKQDESGMPNNRFLAERTGGTYSTLKVQPAELEDSGVYFCASSQDIRTNYGYTFGSGTRLTVV.

CDR3 coding DNA: TGTGCCATCTCCCGGGCGGTGATCGCCATGAATGAGCAGTTCTTC. Protein: CAISRAVIAMNEQFF. This chain joins TRBV10-3 and TRBJ2-1, with D unclear. Germline CDR1 reads ENHRY; CDR2 reads SYGVKD. Trimming removed 8 bases from V and 7 bases from J, with 21 bases in between. The CDR3 has 15 residues.

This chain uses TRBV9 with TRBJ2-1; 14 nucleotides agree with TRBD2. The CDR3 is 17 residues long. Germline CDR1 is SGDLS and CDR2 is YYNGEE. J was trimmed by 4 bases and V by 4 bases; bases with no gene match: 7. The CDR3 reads CASSPRTSGRTYNEQFF. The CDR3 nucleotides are TGTGCCAGCAGCCCCCGGACTAGCGGGAGGACTTACAATGAGCAGTTCTTC. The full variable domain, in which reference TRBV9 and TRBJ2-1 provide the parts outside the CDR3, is DSGVTQTPKHLITATGQRVTLRCSPRSGDLSVYWYQQSLDQGLQFLIQYYNGEERAKGNILERFSAQQFPDLHSELNLSSLELGDSALYFCASSPRTSGRTYNEQFFGPGTRLTVL.

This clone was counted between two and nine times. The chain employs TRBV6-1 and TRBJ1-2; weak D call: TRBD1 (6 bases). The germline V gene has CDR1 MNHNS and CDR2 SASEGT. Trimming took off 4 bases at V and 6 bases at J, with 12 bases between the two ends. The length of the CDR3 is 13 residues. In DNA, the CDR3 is TGTGCCAGCAGTGTACAGGGATTCAATGGCTACACCTTC. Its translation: CASSVQGFNGYTF.

In DNA form, the CDR3 reads TGTGCCAGCAGCGCCGTAAGCTCCTACAATGAGCAGTTCTTC. Translated: CASSAVSSYNEQFF. This chain connects TRBV9 to TRBJ2-1; no definite D call. Trimming left V 3 bases short and J 0 bases short, with 7 bases between. CDR3 size: 14 residues. From germline, CDR1 is SGDLS and CDR2 YYNGEE.

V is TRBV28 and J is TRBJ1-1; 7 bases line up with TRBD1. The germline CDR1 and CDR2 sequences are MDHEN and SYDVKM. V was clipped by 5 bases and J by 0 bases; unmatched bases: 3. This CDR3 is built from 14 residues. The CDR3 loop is CASSGGQLNTEAFF. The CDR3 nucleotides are TGTGCCAGCAGTGGGGGACAGCTGAACACTGAAGCTTTCTTT.

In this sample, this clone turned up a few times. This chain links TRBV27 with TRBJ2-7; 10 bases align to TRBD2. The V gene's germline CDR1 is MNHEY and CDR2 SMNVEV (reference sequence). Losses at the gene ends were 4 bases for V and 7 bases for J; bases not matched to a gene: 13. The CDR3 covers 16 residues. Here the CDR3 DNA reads TGTGCCAGCAGTTCGGCCCTTAGCGGGAGGTGGGAGGAGCAGTACTTC. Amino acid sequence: CASSSALSGRWEEQYF.

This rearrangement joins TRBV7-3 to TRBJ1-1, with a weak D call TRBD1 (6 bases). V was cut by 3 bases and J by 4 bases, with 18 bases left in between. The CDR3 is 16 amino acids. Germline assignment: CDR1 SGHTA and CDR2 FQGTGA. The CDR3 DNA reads TGTGCCAGCAGCTTGGGAGCCAGGGGTTTCGCCACTGAAGCTTTCTTT. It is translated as CASSLGARGFATEAFF.

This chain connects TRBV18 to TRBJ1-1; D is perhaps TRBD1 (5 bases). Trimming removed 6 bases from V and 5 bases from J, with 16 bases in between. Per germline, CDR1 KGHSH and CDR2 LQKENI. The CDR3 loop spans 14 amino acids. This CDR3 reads CASSTSGSRTEAFF. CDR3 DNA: TGTGCCAGCTCGACCTCAGGGAGTAGGACTGAAGCTTTCTTT.

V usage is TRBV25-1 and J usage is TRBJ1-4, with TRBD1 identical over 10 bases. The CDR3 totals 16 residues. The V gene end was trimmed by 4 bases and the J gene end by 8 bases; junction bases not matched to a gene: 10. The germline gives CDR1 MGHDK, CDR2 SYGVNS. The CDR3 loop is CASSGNLPGQGEKLFF. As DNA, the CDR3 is TGTGCCAGCAGTGGAAACTTACCGGGACAGGGGGAAAAACTGTTTTTT.

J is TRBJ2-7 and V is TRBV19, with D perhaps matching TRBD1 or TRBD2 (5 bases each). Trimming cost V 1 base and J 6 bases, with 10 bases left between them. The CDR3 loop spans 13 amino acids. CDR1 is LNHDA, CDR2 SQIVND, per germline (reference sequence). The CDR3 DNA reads TGTGCCAGTAGTATAGGGGCTGGGGGCGAGCAGTACTTC. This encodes CASSIGAGGEQYF.

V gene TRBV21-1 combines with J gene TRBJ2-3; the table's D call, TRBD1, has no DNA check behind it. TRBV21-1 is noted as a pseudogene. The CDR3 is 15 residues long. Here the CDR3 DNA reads TGTGCCAGCAGCAAAGATAGGGGCTCCACAGATACGCAGTATTTT. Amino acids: CASSKDRGSTDTQYF.

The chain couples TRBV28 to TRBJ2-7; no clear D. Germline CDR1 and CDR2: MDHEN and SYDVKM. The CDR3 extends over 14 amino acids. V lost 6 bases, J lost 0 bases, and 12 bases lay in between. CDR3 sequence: CASSPDSSSYEQYF. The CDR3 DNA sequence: TGTGCCAGCAGCCCAGACTCGAGCTCCTACGAGCAGTACTTC.

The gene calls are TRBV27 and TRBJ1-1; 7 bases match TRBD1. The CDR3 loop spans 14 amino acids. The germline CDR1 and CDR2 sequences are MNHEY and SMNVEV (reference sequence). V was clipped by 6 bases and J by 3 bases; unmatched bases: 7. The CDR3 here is CASSLLGGHTEAFF. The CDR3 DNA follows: TGTGCCAGCAGCCTACTAGGGGGCCACACTGAAGCTTTCTTT.

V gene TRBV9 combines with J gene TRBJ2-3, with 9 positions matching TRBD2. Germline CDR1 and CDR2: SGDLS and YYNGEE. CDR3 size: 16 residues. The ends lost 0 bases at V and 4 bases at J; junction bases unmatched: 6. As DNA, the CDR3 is TGTGCCAGCAGCGTAGAGGCGGGGGGGCCCCCAGATACGCAGTATTTT. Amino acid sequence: CASSVEAGGPPDTQYF.

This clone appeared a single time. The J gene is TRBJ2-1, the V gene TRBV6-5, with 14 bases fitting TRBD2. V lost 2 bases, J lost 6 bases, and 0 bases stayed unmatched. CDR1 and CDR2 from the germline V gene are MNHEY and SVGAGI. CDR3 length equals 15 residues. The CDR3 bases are TGTGCCAGCAGTTACGGGACTAGCGGGAGCAATGAGCAGTTCTTC. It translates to CASSYGTSGSNEQFF.

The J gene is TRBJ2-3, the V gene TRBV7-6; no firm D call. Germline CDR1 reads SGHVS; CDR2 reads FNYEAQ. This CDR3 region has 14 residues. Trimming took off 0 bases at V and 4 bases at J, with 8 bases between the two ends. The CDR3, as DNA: TGTGCCAGCAGCTTAGCGGGGATGGCAGATACGCAGTATTTT. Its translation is CASSLAGMADTQYF.

CDR3 DNA: TGTGCTAGTGGTTTGACCACTGGTCCGGGAGTTCAGTACTTC. Translated: CASGLTTGPGVQYF. The rearrangement joins TRBV12-5 to TRBJ2-4; possible D gene TRBD2, 6 bases. From germline, CDR1 is LGHNT and CDR2 FRNRAP. The CDR3 covers 14 residues. With 2 bases removed from V and 11 bases from J, the gap between germline ends came to 16 bases.

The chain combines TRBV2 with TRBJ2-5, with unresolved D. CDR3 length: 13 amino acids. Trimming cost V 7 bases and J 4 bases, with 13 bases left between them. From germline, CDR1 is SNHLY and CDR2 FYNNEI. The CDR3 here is CASTANSLETQYF. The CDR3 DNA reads TGTGCCAGCACGGCCAACAGTCTAGAGACCCAGTACTTC.

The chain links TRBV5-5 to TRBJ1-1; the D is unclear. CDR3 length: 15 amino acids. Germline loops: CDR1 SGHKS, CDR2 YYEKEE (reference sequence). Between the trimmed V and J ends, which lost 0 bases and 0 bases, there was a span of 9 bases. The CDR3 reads CASSLGSAMNTEAFF. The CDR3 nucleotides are TGTGCCAGCAGCTTGGGGTCAGCGATGAACACTGAAGCTTTCTTT.

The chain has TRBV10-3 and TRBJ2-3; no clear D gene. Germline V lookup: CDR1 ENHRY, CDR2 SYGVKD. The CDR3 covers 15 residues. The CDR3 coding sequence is TGTGCATCACGTGAGGTCCCCCAGCACACAGATACGCAGTATTTT. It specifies CASREVPQHTDTQYF.